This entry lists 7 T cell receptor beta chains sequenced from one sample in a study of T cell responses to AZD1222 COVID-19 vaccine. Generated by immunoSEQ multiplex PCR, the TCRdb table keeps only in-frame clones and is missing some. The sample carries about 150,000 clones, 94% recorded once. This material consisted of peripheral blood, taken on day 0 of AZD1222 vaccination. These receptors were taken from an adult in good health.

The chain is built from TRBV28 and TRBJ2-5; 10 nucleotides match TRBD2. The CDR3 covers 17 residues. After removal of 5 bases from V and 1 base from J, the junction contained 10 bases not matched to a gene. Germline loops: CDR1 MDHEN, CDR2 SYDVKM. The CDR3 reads CASSRLAGRRFQETQYF. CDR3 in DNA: TGTGCCAGCAGTAGACTAGCGGGCAGACGGTTCCAAGAGACCCAGTACTTC.

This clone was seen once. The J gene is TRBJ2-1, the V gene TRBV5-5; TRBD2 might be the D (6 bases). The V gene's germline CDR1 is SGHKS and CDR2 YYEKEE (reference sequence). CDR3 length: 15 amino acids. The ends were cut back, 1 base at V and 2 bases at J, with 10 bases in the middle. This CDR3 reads CASSLIAGTYNEQFF. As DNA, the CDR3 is TGTGCCAGCAGCTTGATCGCGGGAACCTACAATGAGCAGTTCTTC.

This chain's CDR3 is CATSRVALAGGDTQYF. CDR3 bases: TGTGCCACCAGCAGAGTTGCACTAGCGGGGGGAGATACGCAGTATTTT. The gene calls are TRBV15 and TRBJ2-3; TRBD2 matches at 12 bases. From germline, CDR1 is LNHNV and CDR2 YYDKDF (reference sequence). The CDR3 has 16 residues. The V segment lost 1 base and the J segment 5 bases; nucleotides outside the gene matches: 4. Using reference TRBV15 and TRBJ2-3 for the parts outside the CDR3, the full variable domain is DAMVIQNPRYQVTQFGKPVTLSCSQTLNHNVMYWYQQKSSQAPKLLFHYYDKDFNNEADTPDNFQSRRPNTSFCFLDIRSPGLGDTAMYLCATSRVALAGGDTQYFGPGTRLTVL.

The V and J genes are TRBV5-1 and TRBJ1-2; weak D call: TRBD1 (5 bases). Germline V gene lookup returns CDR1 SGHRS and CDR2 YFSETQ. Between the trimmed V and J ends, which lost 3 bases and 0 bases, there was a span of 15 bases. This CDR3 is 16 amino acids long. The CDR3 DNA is TGCGCCAGCAGCTCCGGACAACTACCAGCTAACTATGGCTACACCTTC. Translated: CASSSGQLPANYGYTF.

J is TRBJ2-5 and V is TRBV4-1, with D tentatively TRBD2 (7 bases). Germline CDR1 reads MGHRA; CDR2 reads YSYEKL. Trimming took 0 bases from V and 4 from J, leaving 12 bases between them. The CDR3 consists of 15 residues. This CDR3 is CASSQEGGAPETQYF. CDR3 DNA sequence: TGCGCCAGCAGCCAAGAAGGGGGGGCCCCAGAGACCCAGTACTTC.

The CDR3 DNA reads TGTGCCGCCTCTCCCGGGACAGTTAATGAAAAACTGTTTTTT. Translated: CAASPGTVNEKLFF. The chain joins TRBV10-3 to TRBJ1-4, with TRBD1 identical over 7 bases. Losses at the gene ends were 11 bases for V and 4 bases for J; bases not matched to a gene: 10. This CDR3 has 14 amino acids. CDR1 is ENHRY and CDR2 is SYGVKD in the germline V gene.

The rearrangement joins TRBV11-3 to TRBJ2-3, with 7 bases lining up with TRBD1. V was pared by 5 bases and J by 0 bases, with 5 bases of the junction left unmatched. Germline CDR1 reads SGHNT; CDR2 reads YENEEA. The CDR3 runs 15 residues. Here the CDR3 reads CASSKRDSSTDTQYF. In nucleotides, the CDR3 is TGTGCCAGCAGCAAACGGGACAGCAGCACAGATACGCAGTATTTT. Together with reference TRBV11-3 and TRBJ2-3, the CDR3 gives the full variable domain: EAGVVQSPRYKIIEKKQPVAFWCNPISGHNTLYWYLQNLGQGPELLIRYENEEAVDDSQLPKDRFSAERLKGVDSTLKIQPAELGDSAVYLCASSKRDSSTDTQYFGPGTRLTVL.